A single sample gave rise to the 18 T cell receptor beta chains below, sequenced in a study of beta chain features in type 1 diabetes. General study results and limits: Moderate but significant shortening of TCRB CDR3s was recorded in all four CD4+ subsets from Type 1 diabetes patients.

Their antigens remain unidentified. The entirety of the isolated RNA underwent reverse transcription, so expressed TCRB transcripts were sequenced. TCRdb's table, derived via immunoSEQ multiplex PCR, lists solely in-frame clones and lacks some. The sample yields 140,000 or so clones, approximately 13% seen once. Input material: central memory CD4+ T cells from blood. These receptors all stem from a man between 18 and 35 years old with type 1 diabetes.

With regard to this clone: A much larger clonotype is one base distant, so this may be a read error. The genes are TRBV28 and TRBJ2-3, with 7 bases fitting TRBD1. Germline values: CDR1 MDHEN, CDR2 SYDVKM. The CDR3 loop spans 14 amino acids. The CDR3: CARSIRGSTDTQYF. CDR3 DNA: TGTGCCCGCAGTATCAGGGGGAGCACAGATACGCAGTATTTT.

In this sample, this clone turned up a few times. Here the CDR3 reads CASSYSAGAYGYTF. In DNA form, the CDR3 reads TGTGCCAGCAGTTACTCGGCAGGAGCCTATGGCTACACCTTC. V is TRBV6-5 and J is TRBJ1-2; D gene ambiguous. Per germline, CDR1 MNHEY and CDR2 SVGAGI. V was clipped by 0 bases and J by 4 bases, with 9 bases between them. The CDR3 sequence is 14 residues long.

The chain is built from TRBV7-9 and TRBJ2-7, with 8 bases matching TRBD1. The ends lost 4 bases at V and 5 bases at J; junction bases unmatched: 7. The V gene's germline CDR1 is SEHNR and CDR2 FQNEAQ (reference sequence). The CDR3 covers 14 residues. The CDR3 sequence is CASSWTGTLNEQYF. CDR3 nucleotides: TGTGCCAGCAGCTGGACAGGGACCCTGAACGAGCAGTACTTC.

This rearrangement joins TRBV5-1 to TRBJ2-3, with TRBD2 matching over 8 bases. Unmatched junction bases numbered 5, after V lost 6 bases and J lost 2 bases. This CDR3 has 14 amino acids. Germline-derived CDR1 and CDR2 are SGHRS and YFSETQ. Here the CDR3 DNA reads TGCGCCAGCACCAGCGGGGGACTCACAGATACGCAGTATTTT. The encoded protein is CASTSGGLTDTQYF.

This clone showed up just a few times. The chain is built from TRBV18 and TRBJ2-1, with 8 bases lining up with TRBD2. This CDR3 is 17 amino acids long. Germline V CDR1 and CDR2: KGHSH, LQKENI. The ends lost 3 bases at V and 4 bases at J; junction bases unmatched: 11. This CDR3 reads CASSPANSGVNYNEQFF. CDR3 DNA sequence: TGTGCCAGCTCACCCGCCAATAGCGGGGTTAATTACAATGAGCAGTTCTTC.

V and J are TRBV7-8 and TRBJ1-5; the D is unclear. CDR1 and CDR2 (germline): SGHVS, FQNEAQ. Trimming removed 4 bases from V and 4 bases from J, with 8 bases in between. This CDR3 spans 13 amino acids. CDR3 residues: CASSSLQNQPQHF. As DNA, the CDR3 is TGTGCCAGCAGCTCCTTACAGAATCAGCCCCAGCATTTT. Full variable domain (outside the CDR3, taken from reference TRBV7-8 and TRBJ1-5): GAGVSQSPRYKVAKRGQDVALRCDPISGHVSLFWYQQALGQGPEFLTYFQNEAQLDKSGLPSDRFFAERPEGSVSTLKIQRTQQEDSAVYLCASSSLQNQPQHFGDGTRLSIL.

The table lists this clone with a few counts. This chain connects TRBV11-2 to TRBJ2-7, with 10 nucleotides matching TRBD1. The CDR3 has 14 residues. Trimming removed 3 bases from V and 5 bases from J; junction bases left unmatched: 4. Germline V gene data show CDR1 as SGHAT and CDR2 as FQNNGV. CDR3 region: CASSLGQGYNEQYF. The CDR3 DNA reads TGTGCCAGCAGCTTGGGACAGGGGTACAACGAGCAGTACTTC.

This clone has just a few counts. The chain combines TRBV6-1 with TRBJ2-5; the D is unclear. The CDR3 sequence is 12 residues long. The V and J ends lost 4 bases and 10 bases respectively, with 13 bases between them. CDR1 is MNHNS, CDR2 SASEGT, per germline. The CDR3 DNA reads as TGTGCCAGCAGTGGGTACCTGACAATCCAGTACTTC. Translating it yields CASSGYLTIQYF.

A word on this clone: This specimen includes other DNA sequences encoding the same CDR3. The chain is built from TRBV18 and TRBJ2-3; tentatively, D is TRBD2 (6 bases). Looked up from germline, CDR1 is KGHSH and CDR2 is LQKENI. Trimming removed 3 bases at V and 0 bases at J, with 10 bases between. This CDR3 has 15 residues. Here the CDR3 reads CASSPPGLSTDTQYF. CDR3 coding DNA: TGTGCCAGCTCACCGCCGGGACTTAGCACAGATACGCAGTATTTT.

The chain is built from TRBV7-3 and TRBJ2-2, with 14 positions matching TRBD2. The CDR3 is 18 amino acids. Germline CDR1 SGHTA, CDR2 FQGTGA. J was trimmed by 3 bases and V by 5 bases; bases with no gene match: 8. The CDR3 is CASSPGLAGAVYTGELFF. CDR3 nucleotide sequence: TGTGCCAGCAGCCCGGGACTAGCGGGGGCTGTTTACACCGGGGAGCTGTTTTTT.

V usage is TRBV6-1 and J usage is TRBJ2-3; D is tentatively TRBD1 or TRBD2 (5 bases each). There are 14 residues in the CDR3. The germline CDR1 and CDR2 sequences are MNHNS and SASEGT. V shed 6 bases and J shed 4 bases, with 14 bases lying between them. CDR3 protein: CASRGRQSADTQYF. DNA for the CDR3: TGTGCCAGCAGAGGGAGACAGTCCGCAGATACGCAGTATTTT.

This clone turned up a few times. The rearrangement links TRBV5-5 to TRBJ2-3, with 7 positions matching TRBD2. The V and J ends lost 4 bases and 1 base, in that order; junction bases with no gene match: 6. CDR3 length: 15 residues. The germline CDR1 and CDR2 sequences are SGHKS and YYEKEE (reference sequence). The CDR3 protein is CASSVASGRTDTQYF. For the CDR3, the DNA is TGTGCCAGCAGCGTTGCTAGCGGCCGCACAGATACGCAGTATTTT.

The gene calls are TRBV9 and TRBJ2-1, with 7 bases fitting TRBD2. Unmatched junction bases numbered 11, after V lost 4 bases and J lost 7 bases. The CDR3 runs to 15 residues. CDR1 SGDLS and CDR2 YYNGEE come from the germline V gene. The CDR3 sequence is CASSRQAGGINEQFF. The CDR3 DNA reads TGTGCCAGCAGCCGGCAGGCCGGGGGGATTAATGAGCAGTTCTTC.

The chain recombines TRBV7-8 with TRBJ1-1; maybe TRBD1 (5 bases). The V gene lost 1 base and the J gene lost 4 bases, with 13 bases spanning the gap. This CDR3 comprises 15 residues. The V gene's germline CDR1 is SGHVS and CDR2 FQNEAQ. The CDR3 region is CASSLGKGRITEAFF. CDR3 DNA: TGTGCCAGCAGCTTAGGAAAGGGGCGAATCACTGAAGCTTTCTTT.

This clone is medium-sized. This chain joins TRBV10-3 and TRBJ1-6, with unresolved D. Germline loops: CDR1 ENHRY, CDR2 SYGVKD. This CDR3 is 13 amino acids long. Trimming removed 4 bases from V and 11 bases from J, with 12 bases in between. CDR3 DNA sequence: TGTGCCATCAGTGGAACACAAAGGGCACCCCTCCACTTT. Amino acids: CAISGTQRAPLHF.

This clone appeared a few times. The chain is built from TRBV15 and TRBJ2-5; TRBD1 might be the D (6 bases). The ends were cut back, 0 bases at V and 3 bases at J, with 11 bases in the middle. Germline V gene sequence: CDR1 LNHNV, CDR2 YYDKDF (reference sequence). This CDR3 is built from 15 residues. The CDR3 DNA reads as TGTGCCACCAGCAGAGATCCAGGGGTGGAAGAGACCCAGTACTTC. Translating gives CATSRDPGVEETQYF.

V usage is TRBV29-1 and J usage is TRBJ2-2, with 7 bases lining up with TRBD1. V lost 7 bases and J lost 3; bases outside the gene matches: 8. The CDR3 length is 14 residues. CDR1 and CDR2 from the germline V gene are SQVTM and ANQGSEA. The CDR3 DNA reads as TGCAGCGCCCTGAGGCAGGGGGACACCGGGGAGCTGTTTTTT. Amino acid sequence: CSALRQGDTGELFF.

The V and J genes are TRBV5-6 and TRBJ2-2; possibly TRBD2 for D (5 bases). Trimming left V 5 bases short and J 5 bases short, with 10 bases between. The CDR3 runs to 13 residues. Germline CDR1 and CDR2: SGHDT and YYEEEE. As DNA, the CDR3 is TGTGCCAGCAGGAGGGCTGGGACCGGGGAGCTGTTTTTT. Amino acid sequence: CASRRAGTGELFF.